These 13 T cell receptor beta chains were all obtained from the same sample, sequenced in a study of PD-L1 blockade in urothelial cancer. Only in-frame clones appear in the TCRdb table, and some are missing; sequencing was by immunoSEQ multiplex PCR. This sample carries approximately 47,000 clones, roughly 80% of them seen once, and the ten largest clones take approximately 8.8%. Time point: peripheral blood 6 weeks after treatment start. The source material was PBMCs, sampled around atezolizumab (anti-PD-L1) treatment. These receptors were obtained from a man in his 70s with urothelial cancer.

J is TRBJ2-7 and V is TRBV7-9, with 7 nucleotides matching TRBD2. Trimming took 3 bases from V and 5 from J; bases not matched to a gene: 4. The CDR3 loop spans 13 amino acids. Germline V gives CDR1 SEHNR, CDR2 FQNEAQ (reference sequence). Written as DNA, the CDR3 is TGTGCCAGCAGCTTCGGGAGGCTTAACGAGCAGTACTTC. It is translated as CASSFGRLNEQYF.

The rearrangement uses TRBV19 and TRBJ2-1; 11 positions match TRBD2. The CDR3 runs to 17 residues. The junction had 5 bases not matched to a gene; V was cut back by 4 bases and J by 0 bases. Germline loops: CDR1 LNHDA, CDR2 SQIVND (reference sequence). This CDR3 is CASSTPSGRSSYNEQFF. Here the CDR3 DNA reads TGTGCCAGTAGTACCCCTAGCGGGAGGAGCTCCTACAATGAGCAGTTCTTC.

This chain uses TRBV27 with TRBJ1-2; possibly TRBD1 for D (5 bases). Germline assignment: CDR1 MNHEY and CDR2 SMNVEV (reference sequence). CDR3 length equals 12 residues. Trimming took off 6 bases at V and 4 bases at J, with 9 bases between the two ends. The DNA for the CDR3 is TGTGCCAGCAGGGAGGGGCTCTATGGCTACACCTTC. Translated, it gives CASREGLYGYTF.

The rearrangement joins TRBV7-2 to TRBJ2-3, with 15 bases that match TRBD2. Germline CDR1 and CDR2: SGHTA and FQGNSA. This CDR3 contains 18 residues. Germline trimming cut 3 bases from V and 5 bases from J; bases unmatched to any gene: 9. This CDR3 reads CASSFGTSGRRRGDTQYF. In nucleotides, the CDR3 is TGTGCCAGCAGCTTCGGGACTAGCGGGAGGCGGAGAGGAGATACGCAGTATTTT.

The CDR3: CASIRDRGSVSSYEQYF. CDR3 in DNA: TGTGCCAGCATAAGGGACAGGGGATCCGTAAGCTCCTACGAGCAGTACTTC. This chain links TRBV2 with TRBJ2-7, with 10 bases that match TRBD1. The CDR3 totals 17 residues. Germline V gene lookup returns CDR1 SNHLY and CDR2 FYNNEI. V trimming: 7 bases; J trimming: 0 bases; junction bases outside the gene matches: 12.

A few counts support this clone. This chain uses TRBV28 with TRBJ2-1; 7 nucleotides align to TRBD2. The germline V gene encodes CDR1 MDHEN and CDR2 SYDVKM. V shed 5 bases and J 2 bases; nucleotides not matched to a gene: 6. This CDR3 is 15 amino acids long. This CDR3 reads CASSPQRGAYNEQFF. The CDR3 nucleotides are TGTGCCAGCAGTCCCCAGCGGGGAGCCTACAATGAGCAGTTCTTC.

The gene calls are TRBV2 and TRBJ2-5; maybe TRBD1 (5 bases). CDR1 SNHLY and CDR2 FYNNEI come from the germline V gene. CDR3 length equals 12 residues. V dropped 6 bases and J dropped 5 bases, with 10 bases sitting between them. CDR3 in amino acids: CASRQGSETQYF. CDR3 nucleotides: TGTGCCAGCAGGCAGGGCAGCGAGACCCAGTACTTC. The full variable domain, rest sourced from reference TRBV2 and TRBJ2-5, is EPEVTQTPSHQVTQMGQEVILRCVPISNHLYFYWYRQILGQKVEFLVSFYNNEISEKSEIFDDQFSVERPDGSNFTLKIRSTKLEDSAMYFCASRQGSETQYFGPGTRLLVL.

The rearrangement uses TRBV28 and TRBJ1-2; 9 nucleotides match TRBD1. Germline V gene sequence: CDR1 MDHEN, CDR2 SYDVKM. The CDR3 runs 16 residues. Trimming removed 6 bases from V and 5 bases from J; junction bases left unmatched: 13. DNA of the CDR3: TGTGCCAGCAGGATTCCTACAGGGGGCCCTATTTATGGCTACACCTTC. Protein sequence: CASRIPTGGPIYGYTF.

V usage is TRBV7-8 and J usage is TRBJ2-7; 7 bases fit TRBD2. The CDR3 runs 13 residues. The germline CDR1 and CDR2 sequences are SGHVS and FQNEAQ. Trimming at V came to 5 bases and at J to 2 bases, leaving 3 bases not matched to a gene. The CDR3 loop is CASSKRGPYEQYF. CDR3 DNA sequence: TGTGCCAGCAGCAAGCGGGGACCCTACGAGCAGTACTTC.

The chain couples TRBV4-1 to TRBJ2-2, with D possibly being TRBD1 (5 bases). The CDR3 runs to 18 residues. Trimming removed 1 base from V and 0 bases from J, with 15 bases in between. The germline CDR1 and CDR2 sequences are MGHRA and YSYEKL. CDR3 nucleotide sequence: TGCGCCAGCAGCCAAGTTCTTCTGGGGCCCCCGAACACCGGGGAGCTGTTTTTT. This codes for CASSQVLLGPPNTGELFF.

The genes are TRBV28 and TRBJ1-2; D unresolved. The CDR3 is 12 amino acids. From germline, CDR1 is MDHEN and CDR2 SYDVKM. Deletions cut 2 bases from V and 5 bases from J, with 6 bases between. DNA for the CDR3: TGTGCCAGCAGTTTACGTCAGTATGGCTACACCTTC. Encoded protein: CASSLRQYGYTF.

The V gene is TRBV5-1, the J gene TRBJ2-7; D is ambiguous. The CDR3 is made up of 14 amino acids. In germline, CDR1 is SGHRS, CDR2 YFSETQ. V was cut by 0 bases and J by 2 bases, with 9 bases left in between. CDR3 in DNA: TGCGCCAGCAGCTTGGATGATGGGCCCTACGAGCAGTACTTC. Translated: CASSLDDGPYEQYF.

The rearrangement links TRBV6-6 to TRBJ2-7, with 8 bases fitting TRBD2. The CDR3 is made up of 14 amino acids. CDR1 and CDR2 from the germline V gene are MNHNY and SVGAGI (reference sequence). The V and J ends lost 2 bases and 1 base, in that order; junction bases with no gene match: 1. In DNA, the CDR3 is TGTGCCAGCAGTTACGGCGGGGGGTCCTACGAGCAGTACTTC. Protein product: CASSYGGGSYEQYF.